This T cell receptor beta chain originates from a study of blood T cell repertoires in COVID-19. Study summary: Some COVID-19 samples were acute and others convalescent; all came from the United States, Italy and Spain. The cDNA or gDNA used as material had been derived from T cells, B-cell-depleted T cells, or PBMCs.

Source study methods: Amplification from reference gene primers served as the basis for estimated nucleated cell counts. Here immunoSEQ multiplex PCR was the method, and the copy in TCRdb shows in-frame clones only, minus some. The V and J calls and the clone size are those of that table, but D and trimming were determined from the DNA. The profile shows fewer than 130,000 clones, 70% to 90% of them singletons. Germline CDR1 MDHEN, CDR2 SYDVKM. Trimming stripped 5 bases from V and 6 bases from J, with 9 bases between. This CDR3 has 12 residues. The sample comprised peripheral blood. The sequence came from a human donor in a cohort sampled during active COVID-19. This sequence joins TRBV28 and TRBJ2-3; D unclear. The CDR3 DNA follows: TGTGCCAGCAGTCTATCGAGGGATACGCAGTATTTT. Encoded protein: CASSLSRDTQYF.